The rows below give T cell receptor beta chains drawn from one sample of a study of T cells in Graves' hyperthyroidism and ophthalmopathy. TCRdb re-called the multiplex PCR reads through MiXCR, storing one row per CDR3 protein. Here the sample spans 530,000 or so distinct CDR3 sequences, 24% being singletons. Source material: blood. The receptors derive from a woman aged 25 to 45 with Graves' ophthalmopathy. CDR3s include the opening cysteine and the closing phenylalanine or tryptophan. Each record gives: clone size, V gene, D gene, CDR3 length, J gene, CDR3 protein, CDR3 DNA. A D gene is named only where the DNA matches it firmly. Size is stated for part of the rows, as once, few or many counts, or as a class when the clone is expanded.

>many|TRBV6-1|TRBD1|13|TRBJ1-2
CASRPQGGYGYTF
TGTGCCAGCAGGCCCCAGGGGGGCTATGGCTACACCTTC
>many|TRBV4-2|NA|14|TRBJ1-3
CASSQQTSGNTIYF
TGTGCCAGCAGCCAGCAAACGTCTGGAAACACCATATATTTT
>NA|TRBV13|NA|16|TRBJ2-7
CASSLDGQGGSYEQYF
TGTGCCAGCAGCTTAGATGGGCAGGGGGGTTCCTACGAGCAGTACTTC
>many|TRBV20-1|NA|14|TRBJ1-2
CSAFVGASLDGYTF
TGCAGTGCTTTTGTCGGGGCGAGTTTGGATGGCTACACCTTC
>many|TRBV19|TRBD1|13|TRBJ1-1
CASRPDRDRQAFF
TGTGCCAGTAGGCCGGACAGGGATCGGCAAGCTTTCTTT
>many|TRBV19|NA|14|TRBJ1-1
CASMMTDMNTEAFF
TGTGCCAGTATGATGACAGATATGAACACTGAAGCTTTCTTT
>few|TRBV7-2|NA|15|TRBJ1-3
CASSPPPGNGNTIYF
TGTGCCAGCAGCCCCCCACCAGGGAACGGAAACACCATATATTTT
>many|TRBV6-5|NA|19|TRBJ1-5
CASRAWGTGEAYSNQPQHF
TGTGCCAGCAGGGCGTGGGGGACGGGGGAAGCTTATAGCAATCAGCCCCAGCATTTT
>few|TRBV27|NA|14|TRBJ1-2
CASRISGWNYGYTF
TGTGCCAGCAGAATCTCTGGGTGGAACTATGGCTACACCTTC
>many|TRBV6-5|NA|16|TRBJ1-2
CASSFGRAPTIYGYTF
TGTGCCAGCAGTTTCGGAAGGGCGCCTACTATCTATGGCTACACCTTC
>NA|TRBV11-2|TRBD2|16|TRBJ2-5
CASSLVRLAGGETQYF
TGTGCCAGCAGCTTAGTTCGACTAGCGGGGGGAGAGACCCAGTACTTC
>many|TRBV6-2/TRBV6-3|TRBD2|16|TRBJ2-7
CASNPPIDSGGYEQYF
TGTGCCAGCAATCCCCCTATAGATAGCGGGGGCTACGAGCAGTACTTC
>many|TRBV2|NA|12|TRBJ2-7
CASRIGAYEQYF
TGTGCCAGCAGGATCGGGGCCTACGAGCAGTACTTC
>many|TRBV4-1|NA|16|TRBJ2-4
CASSQVLATAKNIQYF
TGCGCCAGCAGCCAAGTCCTAGCTACGGCCAAAAACATTCAGTACTTC
>many|TRBV4-1|NA|14|TRBJ1-3
CASSQPAAGNTIYF
TGCGCCAGCAGCCAGCCCGCAGCTGGAAACACCATATATTTT
>many|TRBV10-3|NA|15|TRBJ1-1
CAISKMLDRNTEAFF
TGTGCCATCAGTAAAATGTTGGACAGGAACACTGAAGCTTTCTTT
>NA|TRBV19|NA|14|TRBJ1-1
CASPSGRGWTEAFF
TGTGCCAGTCCCAGTGGGAGGGGATGGACTGAAGCTTTCTTT
>many|TRBV19|NA|14|TRBJ2-2
CASSITGFTGELFF
TGTGCCAGTAGTATCACAGGGTTCACCGGGGAGCTGTTTTTT
>many|TRBV10-3|NA|12|TRBJ1-5
CAISPGNQPQHF
TGTGCCATCAGCCCAGGGAATCAGCCCCAGCATTTT
>NA|TRBV12-3/TRBV12-4|TRBD1|17|TRBJ2-7
CASSSGEPGQGTYEQYF
TGTGCCAGCAGTTCGGGGGAACCGGGACAGGGAACTTACGAGCAGTACTTC
>NA|TRBV6-2/TRBV6-3|NA|16|TRBJ2-7
CASSYIGGGHTTEQYF
TGTGCCAGCAGTTATATTGGCGGGGGACATACTACGGAGCAGTACTTC
>many|TRBV25-1|NA|13|TRBJ2-7
CASSELGEYEQYF
TGTGCCAGCAGTGAATTGGGAGAGTACGAGCAGTACTTC
>many|TRBV10-3|TRBD2|14|TRBJ2-7
CAISELAGESEQYF
TGTGCCATCAGTGAATTAGCGGGGGAGAGTGAGCAGTACTTC
>NA|TRBV3-1|NA|14|TRBJ1-6
CASSLGQSNSPLHF
TGTGCCAGCAGCTTGGGACAAAGCAATTCACCCCTCCACTTT
>NA|TRBV12-3/TRBV12-4|TRBD2|18|TRBJ2-5
CASSSLTSGSRRGETQYF
TGTGCCAGCAGTTCCTTGACTAGCGGGTCGAGGAGGGGGGAGACCCAGTACTTC
>many|TRBV7-2|TRBD1|14|TRBJ2-7
CASSLFRGLNEQYF
TGTGCCAGCAGCTTGTTCAGGGGGCTAAACGAGCAGTACTTC
>many|TRBV11-2|NA|16|TRBJ1-2
CASNDISRRANYGYTF
TGTGCCAGCAACGATATTAGCCGGCGGGCCAACTATGGCTACACCTTC
>NA|TRBV6-1|NA|11|TRBJ2-7
CASSEILEQYF
TGTGCCAGCAGTGAAATCCTCGAGCAGTACTTC
>few|TRBV28|NA|18|TRBJ2-7
CASSPRIFRGGAGYEQYF
TGTGCCAGCAGTCCCAGGATATTTAGGGGAGGTGCCGGGTACGAGCAGTACTTC
>NA|TRBV2|TRBD1|15|TRBJ1-3
CASSAGRGSGNTICF
TGTGCCAGCAGTGCGGGCAGGGGGTCCGGAAACACCATATGTTTT
>NA|TRBV7-3|NA|14|TRBJ2-2
CASSTVRGTGELFF
TGTGCCAGCAGCACCGTTCGTGGGACCGGGGAGCTGTTTTTT
>NA|TRBV6-2/TRBV6-3|NA|13|TRBJ1-2
CASSYREINGYTF
TGTGCCAGCAGTTACCGGGAGATTAATGGCTACACCTTC
>few|TRBV18|NA|14|TRBJ1-2
CASSPRQDGYGYTF
TGTGCCAGCTCACCGCGACAGGATGGCTATGGCTACACCTTC
>many|TRBV7-9|TRBD1|15|TRBJ2-7
CASSFGQGVLYEQYF
TGTGCCAGCAGCTTCGGCCAGGGGGTACTGTACGAGCAGTACTTC
>few|TRBV6-1|NA|13|TRBJ2-2
CASSGPVVGELFF
TGTGCCAGCAGTGGGCCGGTCGTGGGGGAGCTGTTTTTT
>few|TRBV6-2/TRBV6-3|NA|13|TRBJ2-7
CASSYVHTYEQYF
TGTGCCAGCAGCTACGTTCACACCTACGAGCAGTACTTC
>once|TRBV2|TRBD2|14|TRBJ2-7
CASSGGDLPYEQYF
TGTGCCAGCAGCGGGGGGGACCTTCCCTACGAGCAGTACTTC
>NA|TRBV12-3/TRBV12-4|NA|13|TRBJ1-2
CASSLFTNYGYTF
TGTGCCAGCAGTTTGTTCACTAACTATGGCTACACCTTC
>many|TRBV28|NA|16|TRBJ1-2
CASSLSPQGMNYGYTF
TGTGCCAGCAGTTTATCCCCGCAGGGGATGAACTATGGCTACACCTTC
>NA|TRBV10-3|NA|19|TRBJ2-2
CAISESYETSQRMDGELFF
TGTGCCATCAGTGAGTCCTATGAAACATCTCAGAGGATGGACGGGGAGCTGTTTTTT
>many|TRBV20-1|TRBD2|15|TRBJ2-7
CSASGGSTDSYEQYF
TGCAGTGCCAGCGGGGGAAGTACCGACTCCTACGAGCAGTACTTC
>many|TRBV20-1|NA|14|TRBJ1-1
CSASTGLLNTEAFF
TGCAGTGCCAGCACAGGTCTCCTGAACACTGAAGCTTTCTTT
>many|TRBV15|TRBD1|15|TRBJ2-5
CATSRVHRGPETQYF
TGTGCCACCAGCAGAGTACACAGGGGGCCAGAGACCCAGTACTTC
>NA|TRBV9|NA|17|TRBJ1-3
CASSVSSGFSSGNTIYF
TGTGCCAGCAGCGTATCGTCCGGGTTCTCTTCTGGAAACACCATATATTTT
>NA|TRBV9|TRBD1|16|TRBJ1-2
CASSVAPGRGHYGYTF
TGTGCCAGCAGCGTAGCTCCGGGAAGGGGGCACTATGGCTACACCTTC
>NA|TRBV12-3/TRBV12-4|NA|14|TRBJ2-7
CASGSEPGSYEQYF
TGTGCCAGCGGAAGTGAACCGGGATCCTACGAGCAGTACTTC
>NA|TRBV29-1|NA|11|TRBJ1-2
CSVEGHNGYTF
TGCAGCGTTGAAGGCCACAATGGCTACACCTTC
>many|TRBV2|NA|13|TRBJ1-2
CASSGQPNYGYTF
TGTGCCAGCAGTGGACAGCCTAACTATGGCTACACCTTC
>NA|TRBV20-1|NA|14|TRBJ2-5
CSARVPTTGETQYF
TGCAGTGCTAGAGTCCCCACGACGGGAGAGACCCAGTACTTC
>many|TRBV6-1|TRBD1|15|TRBJ1-1
CASNIRGQGSTEAFF
TGTGCCAGCAATATCCGAGGACAGGGGTCCACTGAAGCTTTCTTT
>many|TRBV12-3/TRBV12-4|NA|14|TRBJ2-7
CASSPGTQPEEQYF
TGTGCCAGCAGTCCCGGGACCCAACCGGAAGAGCAGTACTTC
>few|TRBV27|TRBD2|15|TRBJ2-7
CASSNLAGLSYEQYF
TGTGCCAGCAGCAACCTAGCGGGCCTCTCCTACGAGCAGTACTTC